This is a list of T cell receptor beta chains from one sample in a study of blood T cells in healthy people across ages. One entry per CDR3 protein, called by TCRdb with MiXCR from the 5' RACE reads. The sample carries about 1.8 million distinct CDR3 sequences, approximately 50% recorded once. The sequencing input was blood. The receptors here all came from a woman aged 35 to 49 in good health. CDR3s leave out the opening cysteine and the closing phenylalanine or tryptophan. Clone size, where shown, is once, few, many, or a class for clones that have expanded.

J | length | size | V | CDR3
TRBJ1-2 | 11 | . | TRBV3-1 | ASSQAADYGYT
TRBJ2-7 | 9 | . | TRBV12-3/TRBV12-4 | ASSRGGKQY
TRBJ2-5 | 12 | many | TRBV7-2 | ASRQPHGQETQY
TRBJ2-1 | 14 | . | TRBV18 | ASSPPLEHTLDEQF
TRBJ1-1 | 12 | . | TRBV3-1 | ASSPARKNTEAF
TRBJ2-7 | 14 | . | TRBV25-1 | ASGPDRGPSSYEQY
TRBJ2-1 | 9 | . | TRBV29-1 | SDERFNEQF
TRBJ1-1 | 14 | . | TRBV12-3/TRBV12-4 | ASSSGTGRWDTEAF
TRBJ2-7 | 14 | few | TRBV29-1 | SVLTPGQGAYNEQY
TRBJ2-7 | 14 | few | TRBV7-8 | ASSFGGEGHSYEQY
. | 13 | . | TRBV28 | ASRKDLAGGETQY
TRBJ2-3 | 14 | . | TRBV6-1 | ASFALQGVLTDTQY
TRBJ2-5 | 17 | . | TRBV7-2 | ASSPYLVGGGGDQETQY
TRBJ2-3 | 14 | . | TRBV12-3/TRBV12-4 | ASSSPTSGSTDAQY
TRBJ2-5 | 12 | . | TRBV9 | ASSVTSGQATQY
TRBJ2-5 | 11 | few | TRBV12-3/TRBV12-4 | ASALGYQETQY
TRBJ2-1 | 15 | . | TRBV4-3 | ASSQRRTGGLYNEQF
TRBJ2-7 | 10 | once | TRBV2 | ASMRGTYEQY
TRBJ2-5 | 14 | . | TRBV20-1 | SARDLRGQESRGQY
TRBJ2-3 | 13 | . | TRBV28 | ASSLRRGPTDTQY
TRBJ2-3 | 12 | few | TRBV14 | ASSPTMRSDTQY
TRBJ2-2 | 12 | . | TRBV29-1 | SVNRGQHTGELF
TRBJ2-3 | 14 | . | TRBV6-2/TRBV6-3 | ASRTTKRETTDTQY
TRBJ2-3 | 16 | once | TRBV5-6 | ASSADGTDIFSTDTQY
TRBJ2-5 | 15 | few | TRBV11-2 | ASSLRGAGEYQETQY
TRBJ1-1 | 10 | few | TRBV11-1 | ASSPENTEAF
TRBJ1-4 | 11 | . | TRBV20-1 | SPTHATNGKLF
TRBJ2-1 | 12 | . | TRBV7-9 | ASSFHGTNNEQF
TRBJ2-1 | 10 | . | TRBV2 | ASIGPPGEQF
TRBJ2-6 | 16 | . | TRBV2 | ASMTVRISDSGANVLT
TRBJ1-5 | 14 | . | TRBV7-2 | ASSSGQGPLNQPQH
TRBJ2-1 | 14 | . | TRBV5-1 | ASNDRDGSPYNEQF
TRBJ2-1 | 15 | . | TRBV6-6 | ASSSSDLAGVDNEQF
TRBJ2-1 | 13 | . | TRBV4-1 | ASSQGRRGAEEQF
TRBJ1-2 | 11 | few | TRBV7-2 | ASSAILEGGYT
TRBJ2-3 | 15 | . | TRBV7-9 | ASEGFLADGPSDTQY
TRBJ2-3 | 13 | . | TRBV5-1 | ASSPYQGEADTQY
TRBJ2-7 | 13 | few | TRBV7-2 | ASSPHPGTVVEQY
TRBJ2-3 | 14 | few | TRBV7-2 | ASSLFRGPSTDTQY
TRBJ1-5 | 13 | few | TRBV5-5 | ASSFEGRPFQPQH
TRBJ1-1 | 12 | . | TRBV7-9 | ASSRGPLNTEAF
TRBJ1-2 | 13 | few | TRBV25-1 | ASSDSTGAGYGYT
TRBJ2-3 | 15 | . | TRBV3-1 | ASSQGRQGLKQDTQY
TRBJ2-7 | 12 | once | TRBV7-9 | ASSLGMIPCEQY
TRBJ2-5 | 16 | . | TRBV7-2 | ASSFLGGTSGAQETQY
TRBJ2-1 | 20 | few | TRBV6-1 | ASSLGLTGTSGGVSSYNEQF
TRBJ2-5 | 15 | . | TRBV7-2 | ASSPNRLAGRQETQY
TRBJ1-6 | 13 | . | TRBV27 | ASRDRGRTGSPLH
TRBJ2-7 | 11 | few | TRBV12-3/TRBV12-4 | ASSPGLKGEQY
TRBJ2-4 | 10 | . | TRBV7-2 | ASSLDRGKQY
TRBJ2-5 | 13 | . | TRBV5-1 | ASSLVEAFQETQY